One and the same sample provided the 30 T cell receptor beta chains below, sequenced in a study of blood T cell repertoires in COVID-19. Libraries were prepared by immunoSEQ multiplex PCR; TCRdb keeps only in-frame clonotypes and omits some of them. The profile covers 63,000 or so clones, with 88% appearing a single time and 1.3% to 1.5% taken by the ten largest. The specimen sequenced was peripheral blood. All receptors come from a human donor in a cohort sampled during active COVID-19.

The chain is built from TRBV5-1 and TRBJ2-3; no clear D gene. This CDR3 contains 12 residues. Deletions cut 0 bases from V and 6 bases from J, with 5 bases between. Germline CDR1 is SGHRS and CDR2 is YFSETQ. CDR3: CASSLVGDTQYF. The DNA for the CDR3 is TGCGCCAGCAGCTTGGTGGGCGATACGCAGTATTTT.

This clone was found once. The V call is TRBV28, the J call TRBJ1-2; D not resolved. CDR3 length: 13 amino acids. CDR1 and CDR2 from the germline V gene are MDHEN and SYDVKM. V gave up 3 bases and J gave up 3 bases, with 8 bases separating them. The CDR3 here is CASSFSRYYGYTF. The DNA of the CDR3 is TGTGCCAGCAGTTTTTCTCGTTACTATGGCTACACCTTC.

V usage is TRBV15 and J usage is TRBJ2-7, with 10 nucleotides matching TRBD1. CDR1 and CDR2 (germline): LNHNV, YYDKDF (reference sequence). This CDR3 has 15 amino acids. J lost 4 bases, V lost 3 bases, and 6 bases had no gene match. The CDR3 DNA reads TGTGCCACCAGCAGTGAGACAGGGGGCGGGTACGAGCAGTACTTC. Amino acid sequence: CATSSETGGGYEQYF. Complete variable domain (other parts from reference TRBV15 and TRBJ2-7): DAMVIQNPRYQVTQFGKPVTLSCSQTLNHNVMYWYQQKSSQAPKLLFHYYDKDFNNEADTPDNFQSRRPNTSFCFLDIRSPGLGDTAMYLCATSSETGGGYEQYFGPGTRLTVT.

Only a few counts were recorded for this clone. This rearrangement joins TRBV7-3 to TRBJ2-2; D is undetermined. Trimming removed 4 bases from V and 4 bases from J, with 7 bases in between. The CDR3 covers 13 residues. Germline loops: CDR1 SGHTA, CDR2 FQGTGA. CDR3 nucleotide sequence: TGTGCCAGCAGCTCACAGACCACCGGGGAGCTGTTTTTT. Its protein is CASSSQTTGELFF.

V usage is TRBV4-1 and J usage is TRBJ2-1, with 16 bases aligning to TRBD2. The CDR3 length is 21 residues. In germline, CDR1 is MGHRA, CDR2 YSYEKL. V gave up 0 bases and J gave up 4 bases; unmatched junction bases: 12. The chain's CDR3 is CASSQEAGLGLAGGPYNEQFF. CDR3 nucleotides: TGCGCCAGCAGCCAAGAAGCCGGTTTGGGACTAGCGGGAGGGCCGTACAATGAGCAGTTCTTC.

The V call is TRBV12-5, the J call TRBJ1-5, with D hard to call. Trimming shortened V by 4 bases and J by 1 base, and 8 bases separated the two germline ends. This CDR3 has 14 residues. Germline V gives CDR1 LGHNT, CDR2 FRNRAP. In DNA form, the CDR3 reads TGTGCTAGTGGTTCTACAGAGAGCAATCAGCCCCAGCATTTT. Its protein product is CASGSTESNQPQHF. Full variable domain (missing parts from reference TRBV12-5 and TRBJ1-5): DARVTQTPRHKVTEMGQEVTMRCQPILGHNTVFWYRQTMMQGLELLAYFRNRAPLDDSGMPKDRFSAEMPDATLATLKIQPSEPRDSAVYFCASGSTESNQPQHFGDGTRLSIL.

V and J are TRBV28 and TRBJ1-2; D is undetermined. This CDR3 contains 12 residues. Trimming took off 3 bases at V and 8 bases at J, with 10 bases between the two ends. Germline lookup yields CDR1 MDHEN and CDR2 SYDVKM. CDR3 bases: TGTGCCAGCAGTTTTGAGGGCTGGGGCTACACCTTC. Translating it yields CASSFEGWGYTF.

The gene calls are TRBV2 and TRBJ1-4; 9 bases line up with TRBD1. The CDR3 covers 15 residues. CDR1 is SNHLY and CDR2 is FYNNEI in the germline V gene. V gave up 6 bases and J gave up 8 bases; unmatched junction bases: 10. CDR3 region: CASRREDRGWEKLFF. The CDR3 DNA reads as TGTGCCAGCAGACGAGAGGACAGGGGCTGGGAAAAACTGTTTTTT.

The chain links TRBV6-5 to TRBJ1-1, with D perhaps TRBD1 (6 bases). V was cut by 6 bases and J by 3 bases, with 14 bases left in between. Germline V CDR1 and CDR2: MNHEY, SVGAGI. This CDR3 has 14 amino acids. CDR3 bases: TGTGCCAGCAGCGCAACAGGGACGGACACTGAAGCTTTCTTT. Protein product: CASSATGTDTEAFF.

The chain has TRBV9 and TRBJ1-1; TRBD1 aligns across 7 bases. The CDR3 sequence is 14 residues long. Germline CDR1 reads SGDLS; CDR2 reads YYNGEE. The trim removed 4 bases at V and 3 bases at J, leaving 6 bases unmatched. The CDR3 is CASSLTTGDTEAFF. The CDR3 bases are TGTGCCAGCAGCTTAACAACAGGGGACACTGAAGCTTTCTTT.

The chain joins TRBV10-3 to TRBJ1-6, with D possibly matching TRBD1 (5 bases). Trimming cost V 2 bases and J 15 bases, with 14 bases left between them. Germline V gives CDR1 ENHRY, CDR2 SYGVKD. The CDR3 consists of 13 residues. The CDR3 bases are TGTGCCATCAGTGAGGGGCAGGGTTTGTTCCTCCACTTT. Protein sequence: CAISEGQGLFLHF.

Only one count was recorded for this clone. This sequence joins TRBV15 and TRBJ2-1, with 8 bases aligning to TRBD1. In germline, CDR1 is LNHNV, CDR2 YYDKDF (reference sequence). The CDR3 is made up of 13 amino acids. V was pared by 5 bases and J by 8 bases, with 5 bases of the junction left unmatched. The CDR3 spells CATSPHRGDEQFF. The CDR3 coding sequence is TGTGCCACCAGCCCCCACAGGGGGGATGAGCAGTTCTTC.

This chain links TRBV6-2 or TRBV6-3 with TRBJ2-7; tentative D call: TRBD2 (5 bases). The V gene's germline CDR1 is MNHEY and CDR2 SVGEGT. V was clipped by 2 bases and J by 2 bases, with 25 bases between them. The CDR3 is 19 residues long. The CDR3 region is CASSYIGGGSRKGPYEQYV. The CDR3, as DNA: TGTGCCAGCAGTTACATCGGAGGTGGCTCTCGGAAAGGCCCCTACGAGCAGTACGTC.

The genes are TRBV5-6 and TRBJ2-7, with 7 bases matching TRBD2. Germline V gives CDR1 SGHDT, CDR2 YYEEEE. This CDR3 spans 14 amino acids. After removal of 2 bases from V and 5 bases from J, the junction contained 7 bases not matched to a gene. The CDR3 region is CASSFAAGDDEQYF. The DNA for the CDR3 is TGTGCCAGCAGCTTCGCGGCGGGAGACGACGAGCAGTACTTC.

The chain joins TRBV4-1 to TRBJ2-1; TRBD2 matches at 9 bases. CDR3 length: 16 residues. Germline-derived CDR1 and CDR2 are MGHRA and YSYEKL. V was pared by 1 base and J by 4 bases, with 5 bases of the junction left unmatched. The chain's CDR3 is CASSQVTSGIYNEQFF. The CDR3, as DNA: TGCGCCAGCAGCCAAGTGACTAGCGGCATATACAATGAGCAGTTCTTC.

The chain couples TRBV19 to TRBJ1-2; possible D gene TRBD1, 6 bases. V lost 4 bases to trimming and J lost 4 bases, with 19 bases between them. Germline CDR1 is LNHDA and CDR2 is SQIVND (reference sequence). The CDR3 runs 16 residues. This CDR3 reads CASSTPLTGSTYGYTF. The CDR3 DNA follows: TGTGCCAGTAGTACTCCGTTGACAGGATCTACCTATGGCTACACCTTC.

This sequence joins TRBV19 and TRBJ1-2; TRBD1 matches 7 bases. Germline V CDR1 and CDR2: LNHDA, SQIVND (reference sequence). After removal of 4 bases from V and 2 bases from J, the junction contained 7 bases not matched to a gene. CDR3 size: 15 residues. In nucleotides, the CDR3 is TGTGCCAGTAGTAAGGAGGGGGCGAGGAACTATGGCTACACCTTC. This translates into CASSKEGARNYGYTF. The complete variable domain, with remaining parts taken from reference TRBV19 and TRBJ1-2, reads DGGITQSPKYLFRKEGQNVTLSCEQNLNHDAMYWYRQDPGQGLRLIYYSQIVNDFQKGDIAEGYSVSREKKESFPLTVTSAQKNPTAFYLCASSKEGARNYGYTFGSGTRLTVV.

The chain recombines TRBV29-1 with TRBJ2-3, with D tentatively TRBD2 (6 bases). CDR1 and CDR2 (germline): SQVTM, ANQGSEA. The CDR3 loop spans 14 amino acids. V was shortened by 2 bases and J by 1 base, with 10 bases between the two germline ends. CDR3: CSVERSSGTDTQYF. As DNA, the CDR3 is TGCAGCGTTGAACGGTCTAGCGGCACAGATACGCAGTATTTT.

The genes are TRBV29-1 and TRBJ2-5, with 11 bases matching TRBD2. CDR3 size: 15 residues. Trimming cost V 3 bases and J 3 bases; bases outside gene matches: 6. Germline V CDR1 and CDR2: SQVTM, ANQGSEA. DNA for the CDR3: TGCAGCGTTGATGGGCTACTAGCGGGGGAAGAGACCCAGTACTTC. Residues: CSVDGLLAGEETQYF.

In its sample, this clone was seen once. CDR3 bases: TGTGCCAGCAGCTTGAATCGTCGGGGGAGCGTCTATGGCTACACCTTC. Translating gives CASSLNRRGSVYGYTF. The chain couples TRBV5-6 to TRBJ1-2, with D maybe TRBD1 (5 bases). Germline V gives CDR1 SGHDT, CDR2 YYEEEE. The CDR3 is 16 residues long. The V end lost 1 base, the J end lost 4 bases, and 17 bases lay between the germline ends. Full variable domain (rest looked up from reference TRBV5-6 and TRBJ1-2): DAGVTQSPTHLIKTRGQQVTLRCSPKSGHDTVSWYQQALGQGPQFIFQYYEEEERQRGNFPDRFSGHQFPNYSSELNVNALLLGDSALYLCASSLNRRGSVYGYTFGSGTRLTVV.

The chain links TRBV7-9 to TRBJ2-5; D is perhaps TRBD2 (5 bases). The CDR3 spans 15 residues. V lost 5 bases and J lost 2, with 15 bases in between. From germline, CDR1 is SEHNR and CDR2 FQNEAQ (reference sequence). Here the CDR3 DNA reads TGTGCCAGCAGCCGTCCTTTCTCGGGACAAGAGACCCAGTACTTC. This codes for CASSRPFSGQETQYF.

The rearrangement joins TRBV6-4 to TRBJ2-3; 9 nucleotides match TRBD2. The CDR3 has 17 residues. V shed 3 bases and J 4 bases; nucleotides not matched to a gene: 11. Germline V gene data show CDR1 as MRHNA and CDR2 as SNTAGT. The CDR3 protein is CASSEIAGVGRPDTQYF. CDR3 nucleotides: TGTGCCAGCAGTGAAATAGCGGGAGTGGGTCGCCCAGATACGCAGTATTTT.

The CDR3: CASRIDRAQPLHF. The CDR3 DNA sequence: TGTGCCAGCAGGATTGACAGGGCCCAACCCCTCCACTTT. The J gene is TRBJ1-6, the V gene TRBV2, with 7 bases matching TRBD1. After removal of 6 bases from V and 12 bases from J, the junction contained 8 bases not matched to a gene. Germline CDR1 SNHLY, CDR2 FYNNEI. The CDR3 is made up of 13 amino acids.

This clone occurred a few times. V and J are TRBV27 and TRBJ2-3; 9 bases are a match to TRBD1. Trimming took 7 bases from V and 4 from J; bases not matched to a gene: 6. Germline V lookup: CDR1 MNHEY, CDR2 SMNVEV (reference sequence). This CDR3 is built from 14 residues. The CDR3 loop is CASTSGQGPDTQYF. The CDR3 DNA reads as TGTGCCAGCACCTCGGGACAGGGCCCAGATACGCAGTATTTT.

The chain joins TRBV9 to TRBJ2-7; perhaps TRBD1 as D (5 bases). Trimming removed 1 base at V and 2 bases at J, with 10 bases between. CDR1 is SGDLS, CDR2 YYNGEE, per germline. CDR3 length: 14 amino acids. The CDR3 region has the DNA TGTGCCAGCAGCGTACGGGCAGGGACCTACGAGCAGTACTTC. This sequence encodes CASSVRAGTYEQYF.

This clone has just one count. The chain is built from TRBV6-5 and TRBJ2-7; TRBD1 matches 9 bases. CDR1 and CDR2 (germline): MNHEY, SVGAGI. This CDR3 is 15 amino acids long. Trimming took 7 bases from V and 0 from J; bases not matched to a gene: 7. The CDR3 DNA follows: TGTGCCAGCAACACGCCGGGACAGGGCTCCTACGAGCAGTACTTC. The encoded protein is CASNTPGQGSYEQYF.

V usage is TRBV5-1 and J usage is TRBJ2-3, with D uncertain. Deletions cut 1 base from V and 0 bases from J, with 3 bases between. Germline CDR1 and CDR2: SGHRS and YFSETQ. The CDR3 covers 13 residues. In DNA, the CDR3 is TGCGCCAGCAGCTTGTATAGCACAGATACGCAGTATTTT. This sequence encodes CASSLYSTDTQYF.

The V call is TRBV10-1, the J call TRBJ2-7, with no clear D. This CDR3 contains 12 residues. With 4 bases removed from V and 3 bases from J, the gap between germline ends came to 7 bases. CDR1 and CDR2 (germline): WNHNN, SYGVQD (reference sequence). For the CDR3, the DNA is TGCGCCAGCAGTGCGTACGGCTACGAGCAGTACTTC. Protein: CASSAYGYEQYF.

This chain joins TRBV2 and TRBJ2-5, with 12 bases that match TRBD2. Trimming removed 11 bases from V and 6 bases from J; junction bases left unmatched: 22. Germline V gene sequence: CDR1 SNHLY, CDR2 FYNNEI. The CDR3 spans 18 residues. The CDR3 nucleotides are TGTGCCTCCGGCCCGGATCTTCTAGCGGGAGGGCCTTCGAAGACCCAGTACTTC. Translated: CASGPDLLAGGPSKTQYF.

The V gene is TRBV19, the J gene TRBJ2-3, with D tentatively TRBD2 (6 bases). Per the germline V gene, CDR1 is LNHDA and CDR2 is SQIVND (reference sequence). This CDR3 has 16 residues. With 5 bases removed from V and 1 base from J, the gap between germline ends came to 16 bases. Written as DNA, the CDR3 is TGTGCCAGTAGTCCCTGGGAGGCGCGGGGCACAGATACGCAGTATTTT. It encodes CASSPWEARGTDTQYF. The full variable domain, rest sourced from reference TRBV19 and TRBJ2-3, is DGGITQSPKYLFRKEGQNVTLSCEQNLNHDAMYWYRQDPGQGLRLIYYSQIVNDFQKGDIAEGYSVSREKKESFPLTVTSAQKNPTAFYLCASSPWEARGTDTQYFGPGTRLTVL.